This T cell receptor (beta chain) was captured in a study of cytomegalovirus exposure and HLA in healthy donors listed by TCRdb under 2017. The study in broad terms: According to an earlier analysis of a few hundred of the donors, some 180 million T cells yielded roughly 100 million unique TCR beta sequences and about 280 Gb of sequence data. To predict cytomegalovirus infection status, the study brought together high-throughput TCR immunosequencing, statistical association of individual TCRs with disease status, and machine learning. A later genetic analysis used genome-wide SNP genotypes for about 65% of the roughly 670 donors, treating that subset as a discovery cohort. All discovery cohort repertoires had been generated on a single sequencing platform. To study patterns of TCR occurrence, a later analysis re-analyzed previously published TCR beta repertoires from several hundred donors and added high-resolution HLA genotyping. Across 300 to 400 genotyped donors of the cohort, an average of about 220,000 unique TCR beta nucleotide sequences per donor were sequenced, and approximately 17% of those sequences were non-productive. Typing coverage varied by locus: about 629-630 donors for A, B, C, DRB1 and DQB1; more than 500 for DQA1; about 600 for DPA1; about 450 for DPB1. Rather than drawing on any new phenotypic data, the later analysis identified candidate immune exposures from TCR beta sequences and the way those sequences occurred across donors. Roughly five DR-DQ haplotypes were handled as single units for association and clustering, since linkage in the cohort was strong. HLA typing covered class I and class II loci at four-digit resolution. The study was designed to test whether signatures of past pathogen exposure could be identified by cataloging public T cell receptors. Alongside the repertoire data, information on donor age, sex, ethnicity and CMV serostatus was compiled. Of the approximately 370 genotyped donors, 65% to 90% were placed in the genetic ancestry cluster associated with self-reported Caucasian donors. Along with the approximately 700-subject first cohort, a separate validation cohort of over 90 different subjects was used. An earlier analysis of about 620 of the donors applied high-throughput TCR beta sequencing to assess whether each TCR beta V gene segment acted as functional or pseudogenic. The T cell repertoires of 670 or so subjects were profiled by immunosequencing and related to cytomegalovirus serostatus. About 310 gigabases of sequencing data and 78 million or so unique TCR sequences were included in an early release covering about 620 HLA-typed donors. Broad study findings and their caveats: According to a later genetic analysis, donors in an Asian-associated ancestry cluster had fewer N-insertions in productive TCRs than the approximately 650-donor mean. Because some donors lacked HLA typing at each locus, the association tests relied only on the typed subset. Broadly in line with IMGT annotations, most TCR beta V segments showed up in productive rearrangements about 90% or about 30% of the time in an earlier analysis of several hundred of the donors. The only immune exposure information available for the cohort was CMV serostatus. In a later analysis, HLA-associated TCR beta chains were found to be more clonally expanded and to have lower generation probabilities than equally common non-associated chains. In the study, 150 to 200 TCR beta chains were listed as associated with cytomegalovirus. The sequencing pipeline was judged likely to have produced a cluster of highly shared sequence variants as a technical artifact. Roughly 15 rarely observed V segments, including chromosome 9 orphons, were excluded from the earlier analysis of a few hundred of the donors because counts were too low. A later genetic analysis associated a missense DCLRE1C variant with V-gene and J-gene trimming of TCR beta chains, and an independent cohort replicated the association. The authors suggested that the approach could potentially be extended to other disease states and immunological phenotypes. The 87-base-pair reads could not distinguish some IMGT-functional V segments, including TRBV6-2 and TRBV6-3, so those segments were excluded. Linkage disequilibrium might explain the correlated functional status among segregating V segments, but an unknown experimental factor could not be excluded. A few of the identified cytomegalovirus-associated TCR beta chains were confirmed in vitro to be specific for cytomegalovirus antigens. Several of the top co-occurrence clusters appeared to be linked to parvovirus B19, influenza, CMV and Epstein-Barr virus, according to a later analysis. In a later analysis, TCR association rates were found to vary across HLA loci, with the most associated TCRs seen for DRB1 alleles and the fewest for HLA-C alleles. Cytomegalovirus status was reported to be diagnosed by the classifier with high specificity and sensitivity in both the original and validation cohorts. Across donors, most TCR sequences were observed very rarely, whereas some public TCRs were present in many individuals. Specific HLA alleles were associated with some 15,000 TCR beta sequences at a false discovery rate of 0.05 in a later analysis. A further reported finding was that TCR beta sequences accurately predicted the HLA-A and HLA-B alleles for most subjects in the first cohort. Presence/absence analyses assumed roughly uniform sequencing depth across donors, an assumption that may not hold. This cohort had only TCR beta chains sequenced, and the lack of alpha or paired-chain data limited which features could be detected. A later analysis found that most CMV-associated TCR beta chains appeared HLA-restricted, with HLA associations seemingly driven largely by CMV exposure. Assigning TCR associations to individual alleles was difficult when HLA alleles, especially DR and DQ, strongly co-occurred.

This clone has just a few counts. Its antigen specificity is not known. Nothing much larger sits one base from this clone, and base qualities are not available. The cohort consisted of approximately 690 healthy bone marrow donors. All cohort members were sampled while nominally healthy, although unrecorded immune exposures were likely present. The donor was CMV seropositive and was included in the group of 250 to 300 seropositive cohort members. A peripheral blood sample was collected from each donor, and TCR beta sequencing was performed on peripheral blood mononuclear cells. The Qiagen DNeasy Blood Extraction Kit was used to extract genomic DNA from the blood cell samples. Receptor libraries were prepared by the immunoSEQ multiplex PCR assay. The multiplex PCR relied on a mix of 60 forward primers for TCR Vbeta segments and 13 reverse primers for TCR Jbeta segments. Amplification of the CDR3 region of rearranged TCR beta genes was performed with a multiplex PCR assay on genomic DNA. Amplified TCR beta libraries were sequenced as 87-base-pair reads on the Illumina HiSeq System. Regarding the original processing steps: Across the 640 or so repertoires, a later analysis counted 78 million or so unique TCR beta chains, some 11 million of which were shared by at least two donors. Raw reads were error-corrected and collapsed into unique sequences by a nearest-neighbor algorithm in which closely related sequences were merged to remove PCR and sequencing errors. To assign V, D and J gene segments, CDR3 sequences were aligned to IMGT reference sequences. For a sequence to be retained, a match of at least six nucleotides to both a V gene segment and a J gene segment was required. A rearrangement was called productive if the CDR3 had no stop codons and remained in frame with V and J, and every other rearrangement was called non-productive. CDR3 was defined by IMGT convention, running from the second conserved V-encoded cysteine to the conserved J-encoded phenylalanine. The earlier analysis of more than 450 of the donors excluded sequences that lacked an unambiguous match to a single V gene segment. In an earlier analysis of 587 of the donors, a V segment was called functional when productive rearrangements were above 56.7%, and segregating when the standard deviation between donors exceeded 5%. To diagnose cytomegalovirus status from the catalog of TCR beta chain sequences, a statistical classification framework was built. A later analysis assigned V and J genes by comparing TCR nucleotide sequences with IMGT/GENE-DB human TR gene sequences. The TCRdist pipeline was used in a later analysis to assign CDR3 sequences and most-parsimonious VDJ recombination scenarios. A later analysis defined each TCR beta chain by its CDR3 amino acid sequence plus V-gene family, and excluded reads lacking a unique V-gene family. A later analysis removed 550 to 700 highly shared, low-generation-probability nucleotide sequences to deal with suspected cross-contamination and a sequencing artifact. In a later analysis, a clonal expansion index was calculated for each public chain from normalized within-repertoire ranks of inferred template counts. In a later analysis, generation probabilities were computed using a VDJ recombination model fitted to out-of-frame rearrangements, and the results were checked against IGoR. A later analysis scored TCR-TCR, TCR-HLA and TCR-CMV co-occurrence with hypergeometric tests, applying a repertoire-size bias correction to TCR pairs. False discovery rates were estimated in a later analysis by permuting HLA or CMV assignments 20 times. In a later analysis, co-occurring TCRs were grouped using DBSCAN, and TCRdist sequence similarity was added for clustering within HLA-allele-positive subsets. Repertoires with fewer than 30,000 or more than 120,000 public chains, plus five repertoires with anomalous nucleotide sharing, were excluded from co-occurrence clustering. The clones in this table, taken by TCRdb from immuneACCESS, are in-frame only. Not every clone is retained; where verified, under half of the shortfall comes from an unresolved V gene, and the cause of the rest is unknown. V, J and clone size were drawn from that table, and D and trimming were deduced from the DNA. This sample has 100,000 to 150,000 clones in its table, and over 70% of those were observed once. The top ten clonotypes cover under 5% of the sample.

The CDR3 measures 19 amino acids from cysteine to phenylalanine. Of the read, only the CDR3 DNA is kept; its 57 bases are in frame from base 1. Trimming removed 1 base from V and 4 bases from J; the gene matches leave 13 bases unexplained. The CDR1 and CDR2 encoded by the germline V gene are MGHRA and YSYEKL. This TCR was recovered from a man aged 18-30 years in good health and CMV-seropositive. Sequencing used PBMCs. The chain employs TRBV4-1 and TRBJ1-4, and TRBD1 matches 9 of the central bases. This receptor carries the CDR3 CASSQVPLGTGRDNEKLFF. Here is the DNA: TGCGCCAGCAGCCAAGTCCCCCTCGGGACAGGGAGGGATAATGAAAAACTGTTTTTT.